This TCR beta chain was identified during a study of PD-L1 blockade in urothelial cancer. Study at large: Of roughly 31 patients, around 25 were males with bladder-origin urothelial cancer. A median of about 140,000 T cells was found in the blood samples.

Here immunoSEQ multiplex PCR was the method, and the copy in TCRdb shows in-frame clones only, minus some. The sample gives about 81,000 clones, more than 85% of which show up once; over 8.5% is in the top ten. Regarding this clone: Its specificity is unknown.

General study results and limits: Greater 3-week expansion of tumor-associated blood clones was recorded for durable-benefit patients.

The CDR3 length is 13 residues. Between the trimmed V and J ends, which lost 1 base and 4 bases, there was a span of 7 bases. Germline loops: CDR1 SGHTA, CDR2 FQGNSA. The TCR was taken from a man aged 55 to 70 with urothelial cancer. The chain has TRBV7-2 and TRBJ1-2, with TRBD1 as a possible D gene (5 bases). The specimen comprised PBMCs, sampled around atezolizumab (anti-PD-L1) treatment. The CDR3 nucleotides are TGTGCCAGCAGCTTAGGACAGACCTATGGCTACACCTTC. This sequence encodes CASSLGQTYGYTF. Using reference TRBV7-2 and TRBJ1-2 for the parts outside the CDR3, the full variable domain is GAGVSQSPSNKVTEKGKDVELRCDPISGHTALYWYRQSLGQGLEFLIYFQGNSAPDKSGLPSDRFSAERTGGSVSTLTIQRTQQEDSAVYLCASSLGQTYGYTFGSGTRLTVV.